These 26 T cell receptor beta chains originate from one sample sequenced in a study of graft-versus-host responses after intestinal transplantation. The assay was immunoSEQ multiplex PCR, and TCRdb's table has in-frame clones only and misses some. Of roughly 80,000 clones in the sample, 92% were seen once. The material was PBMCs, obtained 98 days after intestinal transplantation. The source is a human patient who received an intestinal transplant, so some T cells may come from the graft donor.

Written as DNA, the CDR3 is TGTGCCAGCAGCGTCCGACTACTCTGGATGAACACTGAAGCTTTCTTT. Translated: CASSVRLLWMNTEAFF. The chain is built from TRBV9 and TRBJ1-1; D not certain. The CDR3 is 16 amino acids. Germline-derived CDR1 and CDR2 are SGDLS and YYNGEE. The V and J ends lost 2 bases and 0 bases respectively, with 14 bases between them.

In nucleotides, the CDR3 is TGCGCCAGCAGCTTGGGCGGGACCCAGTACTTC. Its translation is CASSLGGTQYF. The V gene is TRBV5-1, the J gene TRBJ2-5, with D unclear. Trimming cost V 0 bases and J 7 bases, with 4 bases left between them. Germline loops: CDR1 SGHRS, CDR2 YFSETQ. The CDR3 is made up of 11 amino acids. The variable domain in full, with the rest retrieved from reference TRBV5-1 and TRBJ2-5, is KAGVTQTPRYLIKTRGQQVTLSCSPISGHRSVSWYQQTPGQGLQFLFEYFSETQRNKGNFPGRFSGRQFSNSRSEMNVSTLELGDSALYLCASSLGGTQYFGPGTRLLVL.

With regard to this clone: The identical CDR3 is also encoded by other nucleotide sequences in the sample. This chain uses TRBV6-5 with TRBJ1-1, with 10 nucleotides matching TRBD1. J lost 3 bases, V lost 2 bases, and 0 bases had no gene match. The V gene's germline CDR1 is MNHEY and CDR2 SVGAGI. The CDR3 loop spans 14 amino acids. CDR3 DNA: TGTGCCAGCAGTTACGGGACAGGGGACACTGAAGCTTTCTTT. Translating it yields CASSYGTGDTEAFF.

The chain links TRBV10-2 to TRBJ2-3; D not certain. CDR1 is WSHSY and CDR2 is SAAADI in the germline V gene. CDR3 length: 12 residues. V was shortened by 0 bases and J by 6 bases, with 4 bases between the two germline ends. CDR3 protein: CASSESGDTQYF. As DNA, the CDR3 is TGCGCCAGCAGTGAGTCGGGCGATACGCAGTATTTT.

Here the CDR3 reads CASSFKDPYGYTF. CDR3 sequence (DNA): TGTGCCAGCAGCTTTAAGGACCCGTATGGCTACACCTTC. The rearrangement joins TRBV11-2 to TRBJ1-2, with D uncertain. Trimming shortened V by 3 bases and J by 5 bases, and 10 bases separated the two germline ends. CDR1 and CDR2 from the germline V gene are SGHAT and FQNNGV. This CDR3 spans 13 amino acids.

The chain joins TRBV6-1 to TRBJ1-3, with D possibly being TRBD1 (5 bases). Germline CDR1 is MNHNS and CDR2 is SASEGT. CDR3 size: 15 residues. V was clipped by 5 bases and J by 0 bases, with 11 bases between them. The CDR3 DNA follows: TGTGCCAGCAGTACGACAGTACCCTCTGGAAACACCATATATTTT. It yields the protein CASSTTVPSGNTIYF.

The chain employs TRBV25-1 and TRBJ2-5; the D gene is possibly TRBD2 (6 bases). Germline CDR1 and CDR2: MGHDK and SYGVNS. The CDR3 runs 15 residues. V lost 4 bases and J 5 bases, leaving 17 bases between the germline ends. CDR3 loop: CASSGRGRALETQYF. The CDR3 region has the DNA TGTGCCAGCAGTGGGCGGGGTCGGGCCTTGGAGACCCAGTACTTC.

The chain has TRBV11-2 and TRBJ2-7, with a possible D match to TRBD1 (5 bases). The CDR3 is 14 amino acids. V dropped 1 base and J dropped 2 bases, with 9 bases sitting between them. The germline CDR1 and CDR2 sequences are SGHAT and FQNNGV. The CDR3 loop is CASSLGGSAYEQYF. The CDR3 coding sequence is TGTGCCAGCAGCTTAGGGGGCAGCGCCTACGAGCAGTACTTC.

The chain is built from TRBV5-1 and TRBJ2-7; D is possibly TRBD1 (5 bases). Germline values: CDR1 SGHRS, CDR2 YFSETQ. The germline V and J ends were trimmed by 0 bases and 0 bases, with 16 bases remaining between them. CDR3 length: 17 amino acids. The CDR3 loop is CASSLAQGMRSSYEQYF. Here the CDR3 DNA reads TGCGCCAGCAGCTTGGCGCAGGGAATGAGGAGCTCCTACGAGCAGTACTTC.

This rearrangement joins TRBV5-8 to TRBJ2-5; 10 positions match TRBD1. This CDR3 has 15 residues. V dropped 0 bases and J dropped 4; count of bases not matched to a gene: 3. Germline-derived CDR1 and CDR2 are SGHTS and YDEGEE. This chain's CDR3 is CASSLARTGGETQYF. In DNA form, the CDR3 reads TGTGCCAGCAGCTTGGCCCGGACAGGGGGAGAGACCCAGTACTTC.

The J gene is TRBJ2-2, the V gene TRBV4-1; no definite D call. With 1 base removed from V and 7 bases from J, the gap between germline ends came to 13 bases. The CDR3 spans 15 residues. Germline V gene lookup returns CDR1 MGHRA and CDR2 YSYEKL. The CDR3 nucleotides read TGCGCCAGCAGCCAAGGGCAAGGTTTCAACGGGGAGCTGTTTTTT. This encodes CASSQGQGFNGELFF.

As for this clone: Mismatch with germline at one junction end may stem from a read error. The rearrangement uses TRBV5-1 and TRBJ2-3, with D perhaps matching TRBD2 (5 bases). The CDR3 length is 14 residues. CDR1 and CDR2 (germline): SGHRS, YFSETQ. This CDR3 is CAGSLPSREDTQYF. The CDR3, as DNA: TGCGCCGGCAGCTTGCCTAGTCGGGAAGATACGCAGTATTTT.

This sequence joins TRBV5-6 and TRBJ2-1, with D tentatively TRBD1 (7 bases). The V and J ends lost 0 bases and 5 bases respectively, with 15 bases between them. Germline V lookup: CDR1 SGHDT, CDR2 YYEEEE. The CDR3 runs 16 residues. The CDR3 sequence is CASSLVYTGEDNEQFF. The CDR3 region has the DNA TGTGCCAGCAGCTTGGTTTATACAGGGGAGGACAATGAGCAGTTCTTC.

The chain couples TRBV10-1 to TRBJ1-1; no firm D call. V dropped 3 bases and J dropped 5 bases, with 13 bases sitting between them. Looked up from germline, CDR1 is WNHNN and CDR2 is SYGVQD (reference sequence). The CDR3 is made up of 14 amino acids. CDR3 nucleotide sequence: TGCGCCAGCAGTGATCCGGGAACTGGGACTGAAGCTTTCTTT. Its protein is CASSDPGTGTEAFF.

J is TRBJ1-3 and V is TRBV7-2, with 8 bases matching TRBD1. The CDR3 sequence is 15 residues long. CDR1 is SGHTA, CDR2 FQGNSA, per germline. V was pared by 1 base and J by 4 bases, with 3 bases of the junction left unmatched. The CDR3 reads CASSLGTGIGNTIYF. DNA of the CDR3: TGTGCCAGCAGCTTAGGGACAGGGATAGGAAACACCATATATTTT.

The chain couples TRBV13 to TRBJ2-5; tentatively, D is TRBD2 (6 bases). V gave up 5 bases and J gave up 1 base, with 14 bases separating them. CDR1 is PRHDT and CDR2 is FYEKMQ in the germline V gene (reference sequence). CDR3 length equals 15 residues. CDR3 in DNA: TGTGCCAGCAGCCCCCGGGGAGCGGGCCAAGAGACCCAGTACTTC. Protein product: CASSPRGAGQETQYF.

The CDR3 DNA sequence: TGTGCCTGGAAGCATCTCTGTCGGGCGGTCACCGGGGAGCTGTTTTTT. This gives the protein CAWKHLCRAVTGELFF. The chain recombines TRBV30 with TRBJ2-2; D not certain. V lost 4 bases and J 4 bases, leaving 19 bases between the germline ends. CDR3 length: 16 amino acids. Germline CDR1 and CDR2: GTSNPN and SVGIG (reference sequence).

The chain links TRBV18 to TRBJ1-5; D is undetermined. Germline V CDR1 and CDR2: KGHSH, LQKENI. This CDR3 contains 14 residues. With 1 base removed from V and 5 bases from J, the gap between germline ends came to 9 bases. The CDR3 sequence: CASSPRRADQPQHF. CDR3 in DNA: TGTGCCAGCTCACCACGACGGGCAGATCAGCCCCAGCATTTT.

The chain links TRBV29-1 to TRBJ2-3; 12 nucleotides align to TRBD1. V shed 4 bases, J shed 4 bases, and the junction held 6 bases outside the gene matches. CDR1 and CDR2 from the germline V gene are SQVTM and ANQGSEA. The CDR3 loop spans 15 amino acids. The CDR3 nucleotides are TGCAGCGTTGGAGGGGACAGGGGGCGCCCAGATACGCAGTATTTT. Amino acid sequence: CSVGGDRGRPDTQYF.

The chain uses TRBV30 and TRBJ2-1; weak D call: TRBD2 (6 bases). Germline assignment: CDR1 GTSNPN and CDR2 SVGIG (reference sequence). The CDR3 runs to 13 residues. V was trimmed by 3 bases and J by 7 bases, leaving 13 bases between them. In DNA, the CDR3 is TGTGCCTGGAGGGACCTAGCGCTGAATGAGCAGTTCTTC. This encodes CAWRDLALNEQFF.

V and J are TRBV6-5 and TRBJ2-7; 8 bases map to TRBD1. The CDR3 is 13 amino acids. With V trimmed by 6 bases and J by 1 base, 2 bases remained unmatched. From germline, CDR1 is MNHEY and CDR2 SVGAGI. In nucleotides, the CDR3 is TGTGCCAGCAGGAACAGGGGGTCCTACGAGCAGTACTTC. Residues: CASRNRGSYEQYF.

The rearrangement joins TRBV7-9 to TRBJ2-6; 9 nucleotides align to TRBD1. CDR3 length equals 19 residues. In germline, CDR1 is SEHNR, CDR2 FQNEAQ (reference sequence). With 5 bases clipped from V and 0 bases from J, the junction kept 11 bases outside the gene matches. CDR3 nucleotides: TGTGCCAGCAGCGACGGATCAGTGGACAGGGGCTCTGGGGCCAACGTCCTGACTTTC. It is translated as CASSDGSVDRGSGANVLTF.

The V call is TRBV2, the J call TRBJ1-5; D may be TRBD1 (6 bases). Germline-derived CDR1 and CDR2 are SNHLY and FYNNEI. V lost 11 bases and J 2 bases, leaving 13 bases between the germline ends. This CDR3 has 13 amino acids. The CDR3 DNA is TGTGCCGGGTCAGGGGAAGGCAATCAGCCCCAGCATTTT. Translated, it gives CAGSGEGNQPQHF.

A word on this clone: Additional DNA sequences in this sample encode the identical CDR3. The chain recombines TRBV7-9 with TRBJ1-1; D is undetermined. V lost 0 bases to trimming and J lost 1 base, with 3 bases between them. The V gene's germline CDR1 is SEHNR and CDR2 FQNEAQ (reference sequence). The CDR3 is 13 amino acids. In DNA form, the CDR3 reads TGTGCCAGCAGCTTAGCCGGGAACACTGAAGCTTTCTTT. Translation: CASSLAGNTEAFF. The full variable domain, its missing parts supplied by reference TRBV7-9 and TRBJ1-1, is DTGVSQNPRHKITKRGQNVTFRCDPISEHNRLYWYRQTLGQGPEFLTYFQNEAQLEKSRLLSDRFSAERPKGSFSTLEIQRTEQGDSAMYLCASSLAGNTEAFFGQGTRLTVV.

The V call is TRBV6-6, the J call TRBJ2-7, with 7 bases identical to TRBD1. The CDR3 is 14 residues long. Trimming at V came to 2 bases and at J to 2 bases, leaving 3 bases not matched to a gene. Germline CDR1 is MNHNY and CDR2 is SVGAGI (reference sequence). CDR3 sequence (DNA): TGTGCCAGCAGTTACGGCGGACAGGCCTACGAGCAGTACTTC. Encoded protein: CASSYGGQAYEQYF.

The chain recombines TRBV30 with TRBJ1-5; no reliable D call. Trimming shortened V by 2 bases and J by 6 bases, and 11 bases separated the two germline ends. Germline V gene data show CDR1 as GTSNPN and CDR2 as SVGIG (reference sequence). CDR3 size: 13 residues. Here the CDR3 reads CAWSSSIGQPQHF. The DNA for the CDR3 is TGTGCCTGGAGTAGCAGTATCGGTCAGCCCCAGCATTTT. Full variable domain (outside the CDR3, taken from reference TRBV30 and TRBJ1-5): SQTIHQWPATLVQPVGSPLSLECTVEGTSNPNLYWYRQAAGRGLQLLFYSVGIGQISSEVPQNLSASRPQDRQFILSSKKLLLSDSGFYLCAWSSSIGQPQHFGDGTRLSIL.